This T cell receptor (beta chain) is drawn from a study of blood T cell repertoires in COVID-19. The CDR3 loop spans 12 amino acids. V shed 2 bases and J shed 9 bases, with 11 bases lying between them. Germline V gene lookup returns CDR1 MNHEY and CDR2 SVGEGT. This clone was seen a handful of times. Source study methods: Reference gene primer amplification yielded estimated nucleated cell counts. The assay was immunoSEQ multiplex PCR, and TCRdb's table has in-frame clones only and misses some. The D gene and trimming were derived from the DNA, and the V and J assignments and clone size from that table. The sample includes roughly 120,000 clones, 85% to 90% of them seen just once.

The sequence derives from a man in his 70s who had recovered from COVID-19. The source material was peripheral blood. The chain carries TRBV6-2 or TRBV6-3 and TRBJ2-7; perhaps TRBD2 as D (6 bases). DNA for the CDR3: TGTGCCAGCAGTTACCGGGGGTTCCGGCAGTACTTC. Translation: CASSYRGFRQYF.